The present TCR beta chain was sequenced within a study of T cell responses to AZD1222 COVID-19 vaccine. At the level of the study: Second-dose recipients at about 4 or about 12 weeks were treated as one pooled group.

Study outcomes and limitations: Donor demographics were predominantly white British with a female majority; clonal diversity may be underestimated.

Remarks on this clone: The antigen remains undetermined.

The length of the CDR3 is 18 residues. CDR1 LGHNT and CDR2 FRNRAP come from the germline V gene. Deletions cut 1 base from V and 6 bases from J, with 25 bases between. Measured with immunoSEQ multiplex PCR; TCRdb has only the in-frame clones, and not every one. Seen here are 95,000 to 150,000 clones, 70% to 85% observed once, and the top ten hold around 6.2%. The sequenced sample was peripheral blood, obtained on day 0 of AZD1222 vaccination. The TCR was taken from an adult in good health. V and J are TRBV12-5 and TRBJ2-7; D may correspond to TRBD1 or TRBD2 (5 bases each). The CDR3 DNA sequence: TGTGCTAGTGGTTTGGCCGTCCTCGGGACGGCGCTCCCCTCCGAGCAGTACTTC. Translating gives CASGLAVLGTALPSEQYF.